This T cell receptor (beta chain) comes out of a study of T cell changes during pregnancy in multiple sclerosis. V shed 3 bases and J 4 bases; nucleotides not matched to a gene: 6. The CDR3 is made up of 16 amino acids. Germline V CDR1 and CDR2: SGHAT, FQDESV (reference sequence). The table came from immunoSEQ multiplex PCR; TCRdb's copy has only in-frame clones and leaves some out. The sample records approximately 43,000 clones, almost 95% being singletons. The source material was CD8+ T cells from peripheral blood mononuclear cells, sampled in the third trimester of pregnancy. The chain employs TRBV11-1 and TRBJ2-2, with TRBD2 identical over 9 bases. This TCR was recovered from a female donor with multiple sclerosis, enrolled in a pregnancy study. In nucleotides, the CDR3 is TGTGCCAGCAGCTTGATTAGCGGGAGTGTCACCGGGGAGCTGTTTTTT. Encoded protein: CASSLISGSVTGELFF.